The T cell receptor (beta chain) under discussion was sequenced for a study of blood T cell repertoires in COVID-19. Some clones are missing from TCRdb's copy, which holds only in-frame ones; the method was immunoSEQ multiplex PCR. Found here are 210,000 or so clones, over 80% of them singletons; the top ten hold 2% to 3%. This CDR3 spans 15 amino acids. Trimming cost V 0 bases and J 2 bases, with 9 bases left between them. Germline loops: CDR1 MNHEY, CDR2 SVGAGI. The sample comprised peripheral blood. The chain employs TRBV6-5 and TRBJ2-3; D possibly corresponds to TRBD1 (6 bases). The sequence came from a young man with COVID-19, enrolled during active disease. The CDR3 protein is CASSYSRDNTDTQYF. In DNA form, the CDR3 reads TGTGCCAGCAGTTACTCGAGGGACAACACAGATACGCAGTATTTT.